This T cell receptor (beta chain) was documented in a study of early T cells in non-severe SARS-CoV-2 infection. Study-level information: Unsorted whole-blood RNA was sequenced in bulk, leaving chains unpaired.

Broader study findings: Anti-spike CD8 specificities were favored by VDJdb matching, whose results missed private and CD4 specificities.

Individual cDNA molecules were tagged with unique molecular identifiers, the study reported. TCRdb fed the 5' RACE reads into MiXCR, producing one record per CDR3 protein. The data contain 50,000 or so distinct CDR3 sequences, 14% to 15% of them singletons. Germline V CDR1 and CDR2: KGHDR, SFDVKD. V was trimmed by 0 bases and J by 6 bases, leaving 1 base between them. The CDR3 runs 11 residues. A remark on this clonotype: What it binds is unknown.

The receptor's source is an adult who was a healthcare worker with PCR-confirmed SARS-CoV-2 infection or an uninfected control (not recorded which). This specimen consisted of whole blood, obtained at baseline. The chain employs TRBV24-1 and TRBJ2-5; D unclear. The CDR3 DNA reads TGTGCCACCAGTGATTTGAAGACCCAGTACTTC. Its translation: CATSDLKTQYF.